The 27 T cell receptor beta chains below come from one sample, sequenced in a study of cytotoxic CD8 clonotypes in ibrutinib-treated CLL (dated by TCRdb to the early 2020s). The label giving this sample's time point can be read as: around 25 months on ibrutinib. The library relied on the immunoSEQ multiplex PCR assay. TCRdb limited this immuneACCESS table to in-frame rearrangements with V and J called. A share of clones is missing; checked studies link under half to unresolved V genes, and the rest is unexplained. This sample comprises more than 45,000 clones, over 65% of them detected only once. The ten largest clones capture roughly 20% of the sample. The material was PBMCs, obtained after 24 months of ibrutinib treatment. The receptors come from a human donor with chronic lymphocytic leukemia.

This sequence joins TRBV7-6 and TRBJ2-1; 13 nucleotides line up with TRBD2. The V segment lost 5 bases and the J segment 9 bases; nucleotides outside the gene matches: 10. The CDR3 contains 16 residues. The germline gives CDR1 SGHVS, CDR2 FNYEAQ. In DNA, the CDR3 is TGTGCCAGCAGCCCATTGGGACTAGCGGGATTCGGTGAGCAGTTCTTC. Translated: CASSPLGLAGFGEQFF.

This clone was observed a single time. CDR3 sequence (DNA): TGTGCCAGCAGCTTTTCGGGAGTAGATACGCAGTATTTT. Its translation is CASSFSGVDTQYF. The rearrangement uses TRBV7-9 and TRBJ2-3; D may be TRBD2 (6 bases). This CDR3 region has 13 residues. Trimming took off 3 bases at V and 5 bases at J, with 9 bases between the two ends. Germline V CDR1 and CDR2: SEHNR, FQNEAQ (reference sequence).

This clone was observed a few times. The chain uses TRBV6-1 and TRBJ2-7, with 8 bases identical to TRBD1. The CDR3 runs 16 residues. J lost 3 bases, V lost 2 bases, and 9 bases had no gene match. Germline V CDR1 and CDR2: MNHNS, SASEGT. CDR3 region: CASSESPRGRIYEQYF. The CDR3 region has the DNA TGTGCCAGCAGTGAATCACCCAGGGGGCGAATCTACGAGCAGTACTTC.

The J gene is TRBJ2-2, the V gene TRBV7-9; 11 bases fit TRBD2. With 3 bases clipped from V and 1 base from J, the junction kept 10 bases outside the gene matches. From germline, CDR1 is SEHNR and CDR2 FQNEAQ (reference sequence). This CDR3 is 19 amino acids long. The CDR3 sequence: CASSLLWRLAGQNTGELFF. Here the CDR3 DNA reads TGTGCCAGCAGCTTGTTGTGGAGACTAGCGGGACAGAACACCGGGGAGCTGTTTTTT.

The chain employs TRBV2 and TRBJ1-1; TRBD1 matches at 9 bases. CDR3 length equals 19 residues. Germline values: CDR1 SNHLY, CDR2 FYNNEI. The trim removed 2 bases at V and 3 bases at J, leaving 16 bases unmatched. The CDR3 protein is CASSELLGTGFDGDTEAFF. Written as DNA, the CDR3 is TGTGCCAGCAGTGAACTGCTGGGGACAGGGTTCGACGGCGACACTGAAGCTTTCTTT.

The chain links TRBV7-9 to TRBJ2-7; a possible D gene is TRBD1 (5 bases). V lost 2 bases, J lost 7 bases, and 21 bases lay in between. The CDR3 has 16 residues. CDR1 and CDR2 (germline): SEHNR, FQNEAQ (reference sequence). In DNA, the CDR3 is TGTGCCAGCAGCTTAAGTGCCGGCAGGGCGATAGGGGAGCAGTACTTC. Translation gives CASSLSAGRAIGEQYF.

The V call is TRBV19, the J call TRBJ1-1; 12 nucleotides agree with TRBD1. The V segment lost 1 base and the J segment 5 bases; nucleotides outside the gene matches: 5. CDR1 LNHDA and CDR2 SQIVND come from the germline V gene (reference sequence). CDR3 length: 16 amino acids. The CDR3 nucleotides are TGTGCCAGTAGTATAGCTTGGGACAGGGGGCGGACTGAAGCTTTCTTT. Translating it yields CASSIAWDRGRTEAFF. Full variable domain (outside the CDR3, taken from reference TRBV19 and TRBJ1-1): DGGITQSPKYLFRKEGQNVTLSCEQNLNHDAMYWYRQDPGQGLRLIYYSQIVNDFQKGDIAEGYSVSREKKESFPLTVTSAQKNPTAFYLCASSIAWDRGRTEAFFGQGTRLTVV.

The V call is TRBV9, the J call TRBJ2-3, with D maybe TRBD1 (6 bases). Germline lookup yields CDR1 SGDLS and CDR2 YYNGEE. This CDR3 is built from 16 residues. Trimming took 4 bases from V and 5 from J, leaving 20 bases between them. The chain's CDR3 is CASSLGRGQSGDTQYF. CDR3 in DNA: TGTGCCAGCAGCCTAGGTAGGGGACAATCAGGAGATACGCAGTATTTT.

This clone was seen a few times. V gene TRBV7-9 combines with J gene TRBJ2-1, with TRBD2 matching over 13 bases. With V trimmed by 4 bases and J by 2 bases, 5 bases remained unmatched. The germline CDR1 and CDR2 sequences are SEHNR and FQNEAQ (reference sequence). The CDR3 length is 17 residues. The CDR3 DNA sequence: TGTGCCAGCAGCTCTATAGGACTAGCGGGAGCCTACAATGAGCAGTTCTTC. It translates to CASSSIGLAGAYNEQFF.

J is TRBJ2-7 and V is TRBV19, with 11 bases that match TRBD2. CDR1 is LNHDA, CDR2 SQIVND, per germline (reference sequence). There are 13 residues in the CDR3. The junction had 1 base not matched to a gene; V was cut back by 5 bases and J by 4 bases. CDR3: CASSSSGRYEQYF. In nucleotides, the CDR3 is TGTGCCAGTAGTTCTAGCGGGAGGTACGAGCAGTACTTC.

This clone was seen only a few times. The rearrangement joins TRBV18 to TRBJ2-1; 7 bases line up with TRBD2. J gave up 6 bases and V 2 bases, and 7 bases lay outside the gene matches. Germline V gives CDR1 KGHSH, CDR2 LQKENI. The CDR3 runs to 15 residues. DNA of the CDR3: TGTGCCAGCTCACCATCAGCGGGATTTGCCAATGAGCAGTTCTTC. It specifies CASSPSAGFANEQFF.

In its sample, this clone was seen a few times. The V gene is TRBV6-1, the J gene TRBJ1-3; possible D gene TRBD1, 6 bases. From germline, CDR1 is MNHNS and CDR2 SASEGT. Deletions cut 8 bases from V and 4 bases from J, with 9 bases between. The CDR3 is made up of 12 amino acids. The CDR3: CASSGHGNTIYF. Here the CDR3 DNA reads TGTGCCAGCTCGGGACACGGAAACACCATATATTTT.

CDR3 loop: CASSASGDLWADTQYF. CDR3 nucleotides: TGTGCCAGCAGCGCATCTGGGGACTTATGGGCCGATACGCAGTATTTT. The chain is built from TRBV9 and TRBJ2-3; a weak D match, TRBD2 (6 bases). Per the germline V gene, CDR1 is SGDLS and CDR2 is YYNGEE. This CDR3 is 16 amino acids long. V lost 3 bases and J lost 6, with 20 bases in between.

V is TRBV6-4 and J is TRBJ2-5, with D possibly being TRBD2 (6 bases). The V and J ends lost 5 bases and 4 bases respectively, with 14 bases between them. Germline CDR1 and CDR2: MRHNA and SNTAGT. CDR3 length: 14 residues. The CDR3 loop is CASSKSSEGETQYF. The DNA for the CDR3 is TGTGCCAGCAGTAAGTCTAGCGAAGGAGAGACCCAGTACTTC.

V gene TRBV6-5 combines with J gene TRBJ2-6; D ambiguous. Per the germline V gene, CDR1 is MNHEY and CDR2 is SVGAGI. V dropped 7 bases and J dropped 0 bases, with 4 bases sitting between them. This CDR3 has 13 amino acids. In DNA form, the CDR3 reads TGTGCCAGCACCTTCTCTGGGGCCAACGTCCTGACTTTC. It translates to CASTFSGANVLTF.

The chain uses TRBV19 and TRBJ1-1, with D possibly matching TRBD1 (5 bases). The V gene's germline CDR1 is LNHDA and CDR2 SQIVND (reference sequence). V was shortened by 3 bases and J by 3 bases, with 8 bases between the two germline ends. The CDR3 runs 13 residues. The CDR3: CASSILGDTEAFF. CDR3 in DNA: TGTGCCAGTAGTATTCTAGGGGACACTGAAGCTTTCTTT.

This clone appeared a few times. J is TRBJ1-2 and V is TRBV30; D gene unclear. The CDR3 covers 14 residues. Deletions cut 0 bases from V and 5 bases from J, with 13 bases between. CDR1 and CDR2 (germline): GTSNPN, SVGIG (reference sequence). For the CDR3, the DNA is TGTGCCTGGAGTGTGAGGACTCTACGGTATGGCTACACCTTC. Residues: CAWSVRTLRYGYTF.

The V call is TRBV7-9, the J call TRBJ2-3; D is unresolved. Per the germline V gene, CDR1 is SEHNR and CDR2 is FQNEAQ (reference sequence). The CDR3 runs 16 residues. V was pared by 2 bases and J by 2 bases, with 14 bases between. The DNA for the CDR3 is TGTGCCAGCAGCTTAATTGCTGCCGGCAACACAGATACGCAGTATTTT. It specifies CASSLIAAGNTDTQYF.

This chain uses TRBV6-5 with TRBJ2-7; 7 bases are a match to TRBD1. Germline V gene lookup returns CDR1 MNHEY and CDR2 SVGAGI. This CDR3 is 15 amino acids long. V gave up 6 bases and J gave up 5 bases; unmatched junction bases: 13. CDR3 bases: TGTGCCAGCAGCGCTACCCAGGGGGTAAGGAACGAGCAGTACTTC. Its translation is CASSATQGVRNEQYF.

This chain joins TRBV29-1 and TRBJ2-1; TRBD2 matches 7 bases. This CDR3 is 14 amino acids long. Germline-derived CDR1 and CDR2 are SQVTM and ANQGSEA. V shed 6 bases, J shed 7 bases, and the junction held 12 bases outside the gene matches. The CDR3 DNA reads as TGCAGCGTGACTGGGGGAGGGCTGGGGAATGAGCAGTTCTTC. Its translation is CSVTGGGLGNEQFF.

The gene calls are TRBV4-2 and TRBJ2-3, with TRBD2 identical over 11 bases. V lost 3 bases to trimming and J lost 1 base; unmatched junction nucleotides: 3. The germline gives CDR1 LGHNA, CDR2 YNFKEQ. The length of the CDR3 is 16 residues. This CDR3 reads CASSQTSGKRTDTQYF. In nucleotides, the CDR3 is TGTGCCAGCAGCCAGACTAGCGGGAAACGCACAGATACGCAGTATTTT.

The chain carries TRBV15 and TRBJ2-7; D is perhaps TRBD1 (6 bases). Per germline, CDR1 LNHNV and CDR2 YYDKDF (reference sequence). CDR3 length equals 15 residues. With 1 base removed from V and 3 bases from J, the gap between germline ends came to 13 bases. In DNA form, the CDR3 reads TGTGCCACCAGCAGAGCCGGGACAACAAGCTACGAGCAGTACTTC. Protein: CATSRAGTTSYEQYF.

The CDR3 region is CASSLGAGRNNEQFF. Written as DNA, the CDR3 is TGTGCCAGCAGCTTAGGGGCCGGGAGGAACAATGAGCAGTTCTTC. V and J are TRBV7-7 and TRBJ2-1; TRBD2 aligns across 7 bases. The CDR3 loop spans 15 amino acids. Unmatched junction bases numbered 5, after V lost 1 base and J lost 5 bases. In germline, CDR1 is SSHAT, CDR2 FNYEAQ (reference sequence). Full variable domain (rest looked up from reference TRBV7-7 and TRBJ2-1): GAGVSQSPRYKVTKRGQDVTLRCDPISSHATLYWYQQALGQGPEFLTYFNYEAQPDKSGLPSDRFSAERPEGSISTLTIQRTEQRDSAMYRCASSLGAGRNNEQFFGPGTRLTVL.

The chain recombines TRBV30 with TRBJ2-7, with TRBD1 identical over 8 bases. Germline CDR1 is GTSNPN and CDR2 is SVGIG (reference sequence). J was trimmed by 0 bases and V by 2 bases; bases with no gene match: 6. The CDR3 has 15 residues. The CDR3 nucleotides are TGTGCCTGGAGTACCGGGACAGGCCTCTCCTACGAGCAGTACTTC. This translates into CAWSTGTGLSYEQYF.

The chain uses TRBV6-5 and TRBJ2-5, with D possibly TRBD2 on 6 matching bases. This CDR3 region has 14 residues. Trimming removed 3 bases from V and 5 bases from J, with 13 bases in between. Germline CDR1 and CDR2: MNHEY and SVGAGI. DNA for the CDR3: TGTGCCAGCAGTTATGGACTAAGCGTGGAGACCCAGTACTTC. Protein: CASSYGLSVETQYF.

This clone was seen just once. V usage is TRBV7-6 and J usage is TRBJ2-1; 8 positions agree with TRBD1. The CDR3 length is 16 residues. From germline, CDR1 is SGHVS and CDR2 FNYEAQ. With V trimmed by 3 bases and J by 6 bases, 10 bases remained unmatched. CDR3 region: CASSFSGGGGRNEQFF. The CDR3 region has the DNA TGTGCCAGCAGCTTCTCAGGGGGCGGAGGCCGCAATGAGCAGTTCTTC.

The V and J genes are TRBV5-4 and TRBJ2-2; possibly TRBD2 for D (6 bases). Germline lookup yields CDR1 SGHNT and CDR2 YYREEE (reference sequence). V was pared by 2 bases and J by 0 bases, with 8 bases between. The CDR3 consists of 15 residues. In nucleotides, the CDR3 is TGTGCCAGCAGCTTTAGCGGAGCGAACACCGGGGAGCTGTTTTTT. It yields the protein CASSFSGANTGELFF.